The rows below give T cell receptor beta chains drawn from one sample of a study of neurological immune-mediated disorders. Each CDR3 protein is one row after TCRdb ran MiXCR on the 5' RACE reads. The data contain 95,000 to 150,000 distinct CDR3 sequences, 3% to 3.5% of them singletons. The specimen sequenced was PBMCs. The origin of the receptors is a woman aged 25 to 39 with multiple sclerosis. CDR3s include the opening cysteine and the closing phenylalanine or tryptophan. A D gene is named only where the DNA matches it firmly. Rows give clone size only sometimes, using once, few, many, or a class for an expanded clone.

CDR3 DNA	CDR3 protein	clone size	CDR3 length	V gene	D gene	J gene
TGCAGCGTTGAATTGGGGGTCGTTGAAGCTTTCTTT	CSVELGVVEAFF	many	12	TRBV29-1	.	TRBJ1-1
TGCAGCGTTGATCTGGGAAGCTATGGCTACACCTTC	CSVDLGSYGYTF	many	12	TRBV29-1	.	TRBJ1-2
TGCAGTGCTAGAGAAGGAGGGAACAATAAGACCCAGAATTTT	CSAREGGNNKTQNF	.	14	TRBV20-1	.	TRBJ1-5
TGTGCCAGCAGCCGGGGGGACTTCATAGGGGGCTACACCTTC	CASSRGDFIGGYTF	many	14	TRBV11-2	.	TRBJ1-2
TGCAGTGCTAGAGCGGATTCGACCGGAAACACCATATATTTT	CSARADSTGNTIYF	many	14	TRBV20-1	.	TRBJ1-3
TGCGCCAGCAGTCCTGATTTGAGCTACCAGGGCTACACCTTC	CASSPDLSYQGYTF	.	14	TRBV4-1	.	TRBJ1-2
TGTGCCAGCAGTGAAACAGGGGGACTTAACTATGGCTACACCTTC	CASSETGGLNYGYTF	many	15	TRBV2	TRBD1	TRBJ1-2
TGCAGTGCCCCAAGGGGGCCCGGGGAGCTGTTTTTT	CSAPRGPGELFF	many	12	TRBV20-1	TRBD1	TRBJ2-2
TGTGCCTGGAGGCGGATCGAGGGCTACACCTTC	CAWRRIEGYTF	many	11	TRBV30	.	TRBJ1-2
TGTGCCAGCAGTCTGGGACACGCGGCGTCCTACAATGAGCAGTTCTTC	CASSLGHAASYNEQFF	many	16	TRBV6-6	.	TRBJ2-1